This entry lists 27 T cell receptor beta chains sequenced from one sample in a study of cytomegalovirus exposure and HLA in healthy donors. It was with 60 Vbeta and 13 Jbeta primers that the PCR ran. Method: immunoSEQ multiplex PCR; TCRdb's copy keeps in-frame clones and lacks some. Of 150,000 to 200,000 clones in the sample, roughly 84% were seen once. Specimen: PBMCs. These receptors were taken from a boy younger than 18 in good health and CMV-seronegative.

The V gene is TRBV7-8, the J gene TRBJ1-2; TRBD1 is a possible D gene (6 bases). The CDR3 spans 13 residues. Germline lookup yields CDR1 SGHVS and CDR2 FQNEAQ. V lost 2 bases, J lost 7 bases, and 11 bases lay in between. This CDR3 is CASSLSRGRGYTF. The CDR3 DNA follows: TGTGCCAGCAGCTTAAGCAGGGGCCGTGGCTACACCTTC.

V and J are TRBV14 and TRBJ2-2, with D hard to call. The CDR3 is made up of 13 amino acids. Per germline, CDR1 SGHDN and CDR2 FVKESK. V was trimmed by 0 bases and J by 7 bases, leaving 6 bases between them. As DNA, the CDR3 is TGTGCCAGCAGCCAAGATCTGTTCGGGGAGCTGTTTTTT. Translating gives CASSQDLFGELFF.

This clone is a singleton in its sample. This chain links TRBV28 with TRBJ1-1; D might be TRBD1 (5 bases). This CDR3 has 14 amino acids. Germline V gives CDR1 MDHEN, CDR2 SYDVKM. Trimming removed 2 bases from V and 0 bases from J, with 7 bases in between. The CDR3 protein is CASSLGGMNTEAFF. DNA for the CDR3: TGTGCCAGCAGTTTAGGGGGGATGAACACTGAAGCTTTCTTT. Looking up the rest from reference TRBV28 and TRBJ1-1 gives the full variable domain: DVKVTQSSRYLVKRTGEKVFLECVQDMDHENMFWYRQDPGLGLRLIYFSYDVKMKEKGDIPEGYSVSREKKERFSLILESASTNQTSMYLCASSLGGMNTEAFFGQGTRLTVV.

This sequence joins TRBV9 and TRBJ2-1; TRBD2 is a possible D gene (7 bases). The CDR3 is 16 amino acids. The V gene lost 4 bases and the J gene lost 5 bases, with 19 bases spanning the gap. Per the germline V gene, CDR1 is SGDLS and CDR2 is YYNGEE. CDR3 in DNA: TGTGCCAGCAGCTTCAAACAGGGAGGGGGAAACAATGAGCAGTTCTTC. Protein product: CASSFKQGGGNNEQFF.

Here the CDR3 DNA reads TGTGCCAGCAGCCCGCGGGAAGATACGCAGTATTTT. This codes for CASSPREDTQYF. The V gene is TRBV5-4, the J gene TRBJ2-3; D perhaps matches TRBD2 (6 bases). The germline V and J ends were trimmed by 4 bases and 5 bases, with 8 bases remaining between them. CDR3 size: 12 residues. Germline V gene lookup returns CDR1 SGHNT and CDR2 YYREEE (reference sequence).

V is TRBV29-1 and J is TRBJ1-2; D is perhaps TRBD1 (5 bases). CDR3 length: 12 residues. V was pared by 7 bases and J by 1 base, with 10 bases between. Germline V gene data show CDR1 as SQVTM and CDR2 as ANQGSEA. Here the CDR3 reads CSALTVNYGYTF. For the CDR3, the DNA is TGCAGCGCCTTGACAGTTAACTATGGCTACACCTTC.

CDR3: CAISDGQAGETQYF. As DNA, the CDR3 is TGTGCCATCAGTGATGGTCAGGCCGGCGAGACCCAGTACTTC. The chain couples TRBV10-3 to TRBJ2-5; D gene ambiguous. CDR1 is ENHRY, CDR2 SYGVKD, per germline. The CDR3 covers 14 residues. V shed 3 bases and J shed 5 bases, with 13 bases lying between them.

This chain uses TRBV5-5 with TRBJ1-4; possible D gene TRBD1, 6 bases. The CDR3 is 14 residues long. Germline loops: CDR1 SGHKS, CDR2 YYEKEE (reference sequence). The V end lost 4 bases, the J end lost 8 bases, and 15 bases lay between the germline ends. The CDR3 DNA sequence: TGTGCCAGCAGCATGGGACATCGAGGGGAAAAACTGTTTTTT. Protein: CASSMGHRGEKLFF.

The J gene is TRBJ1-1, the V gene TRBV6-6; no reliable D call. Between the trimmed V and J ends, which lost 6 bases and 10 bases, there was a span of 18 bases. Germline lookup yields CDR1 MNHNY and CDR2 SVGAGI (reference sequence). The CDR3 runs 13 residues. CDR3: CASRSIQPPAAFF. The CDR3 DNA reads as TGTGCCAGCAGATCAATACAGCCCCCGGCAGCTTTCTTT.

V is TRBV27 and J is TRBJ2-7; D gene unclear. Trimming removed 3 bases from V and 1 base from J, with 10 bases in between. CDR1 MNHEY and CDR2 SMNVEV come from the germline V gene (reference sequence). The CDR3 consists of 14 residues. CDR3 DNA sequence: TGTGCCAGCAGTTTCTCCTACGCATCCTACGAGCAGTACTTC. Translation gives CASSFSYASYEQYF.

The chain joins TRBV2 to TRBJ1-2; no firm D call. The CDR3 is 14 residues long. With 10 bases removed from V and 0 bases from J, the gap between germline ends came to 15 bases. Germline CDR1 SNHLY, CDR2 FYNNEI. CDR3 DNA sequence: TGTGCCATCCCACAGAAAACGACTAACTATGGCTACACCTTC. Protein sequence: CAIPQKTTNYGYTF.

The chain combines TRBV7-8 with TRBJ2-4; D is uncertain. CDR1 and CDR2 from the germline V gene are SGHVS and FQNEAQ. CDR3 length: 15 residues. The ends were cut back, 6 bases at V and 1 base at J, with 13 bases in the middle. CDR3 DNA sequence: TGTGCCAGCAGTTCTATAAGTACGGCCAAAAACATTCAGTACTTC. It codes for CASSSISTAKNIQYF.

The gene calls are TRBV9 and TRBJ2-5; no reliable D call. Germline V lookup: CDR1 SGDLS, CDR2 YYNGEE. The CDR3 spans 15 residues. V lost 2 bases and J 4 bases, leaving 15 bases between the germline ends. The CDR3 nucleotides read TGTGCCAGCAGCGTCTCCACCGATCAGGCAGAGACCCAGTACTTC. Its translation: CASSVSTDQAETQYF.

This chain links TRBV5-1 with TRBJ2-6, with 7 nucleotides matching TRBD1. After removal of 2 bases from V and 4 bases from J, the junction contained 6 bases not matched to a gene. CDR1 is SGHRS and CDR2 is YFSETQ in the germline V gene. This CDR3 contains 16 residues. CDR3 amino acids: CASSFDTGVGANVLTF. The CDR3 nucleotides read TGCGCCAGCAGCTTCGATACAGGGGTCGGGGCCAACGTCCTGACTTTC.

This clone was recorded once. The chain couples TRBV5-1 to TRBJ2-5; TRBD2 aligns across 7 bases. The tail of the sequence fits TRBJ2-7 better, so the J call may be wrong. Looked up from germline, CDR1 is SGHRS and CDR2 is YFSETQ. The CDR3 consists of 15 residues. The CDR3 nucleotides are TGCGCCAGCAGCTTGCCTGGCGGGAGCTCCTACGAGCAGTACTTC. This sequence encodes CASSLPGGSSYEQYF.

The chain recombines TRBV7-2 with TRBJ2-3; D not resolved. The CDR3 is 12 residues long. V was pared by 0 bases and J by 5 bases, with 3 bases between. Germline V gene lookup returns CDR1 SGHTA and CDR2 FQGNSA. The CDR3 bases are TGTGCCAGCAGCTTAGCCCTAGATACGCAGTATTTT. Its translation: CASSLALDTQYF.

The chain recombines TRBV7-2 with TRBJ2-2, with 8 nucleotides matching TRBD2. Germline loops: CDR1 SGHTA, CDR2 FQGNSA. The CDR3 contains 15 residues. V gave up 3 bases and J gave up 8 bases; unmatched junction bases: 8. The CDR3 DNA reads TGTGCCAGCAGCTTGGGACTAGGAGGGGCTGGGGAGCTGTTTTTT. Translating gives CASSLGLGGAGELFF.

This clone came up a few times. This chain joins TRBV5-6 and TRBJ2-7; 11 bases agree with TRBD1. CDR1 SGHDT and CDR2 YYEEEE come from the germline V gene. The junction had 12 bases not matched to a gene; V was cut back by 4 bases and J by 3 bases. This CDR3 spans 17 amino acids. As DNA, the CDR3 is TGTGCCAGCAGCCCGCGGACAGGGGGCGAGGCTCTCTACGAGCAGTACTTC. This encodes CASSPRTGGEALYEQYF.

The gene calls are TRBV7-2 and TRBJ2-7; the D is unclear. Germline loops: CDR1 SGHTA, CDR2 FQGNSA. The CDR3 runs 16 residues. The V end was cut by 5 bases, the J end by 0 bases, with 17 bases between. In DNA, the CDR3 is TGTGCCAGCAGCAAGGCCGGCGACAAAAGCTCCTACGAGCAGTACTTC. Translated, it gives CASSKAGDKSSYEQYF.

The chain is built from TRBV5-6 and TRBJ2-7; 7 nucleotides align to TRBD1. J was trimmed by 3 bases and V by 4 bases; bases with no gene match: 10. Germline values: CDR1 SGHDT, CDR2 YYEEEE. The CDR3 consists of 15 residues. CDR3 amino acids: CASSDWDRTIYEQYF. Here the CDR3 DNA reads TGTGCCAGCAGCGATTGGGACAGAACCATCTACGAGCAGTACTTC.

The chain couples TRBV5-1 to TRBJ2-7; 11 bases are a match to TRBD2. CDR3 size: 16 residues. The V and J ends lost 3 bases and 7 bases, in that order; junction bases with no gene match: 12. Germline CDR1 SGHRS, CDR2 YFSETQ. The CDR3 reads CASSSGLAGGISEQYF. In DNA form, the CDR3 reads TGCGCCAGCAGCTCAGGACTAGCGGGTGGGATATCTGAGCAGTACTTC.

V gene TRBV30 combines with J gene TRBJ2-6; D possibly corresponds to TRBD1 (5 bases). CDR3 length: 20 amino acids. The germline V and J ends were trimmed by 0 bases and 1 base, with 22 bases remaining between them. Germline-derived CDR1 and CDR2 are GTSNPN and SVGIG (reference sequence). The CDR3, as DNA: TGTGCCTGGAGTGTACCTGGGTCAAGACAGCTCTTATCTGGGGCCAACGTCCTGACTTTC. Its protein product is CAWSVPGSRQLLSGANVLTF.

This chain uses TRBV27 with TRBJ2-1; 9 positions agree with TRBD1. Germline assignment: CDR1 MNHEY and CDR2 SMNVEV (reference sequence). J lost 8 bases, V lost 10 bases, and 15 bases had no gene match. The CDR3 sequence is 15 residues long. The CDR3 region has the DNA TGTGCCATCCGAAAACCGGACAGGGGCCTCGATGAGCAGTTCTTC. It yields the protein CAIRKPDRGLDEQFF.

CDR3 DNA: TGCGCCAGCAGCAGGACGACAGGGAACTATGGCTACACCTTC. Protein product: CASSRTTGNYGYTF. The chain recombines TRBV5-1 with TRBJ1-2, with TRBD1 matching over 7 bases. Looked up from germline, CDR1 is SGHRS and CDR2 is YFSETQ. The CDR3 has 14 amino acids. V shed 4 bases and J 2 bases; nucleotides not matched to a gene: 5. The complete variable domain, with remaining parts taken from reference TRBV5-1 and TRBJ1-2, reads KAGVTQTPRYLIKTRGQQVTLSCSPISGHRSVSWYQQTPGQGLQFLFEYFSETQRNKGNFPGRFSGRQFSNSRSEMNVSTLELGDSALYLCASSRTTGNYGYTFGSGTRLTVV.

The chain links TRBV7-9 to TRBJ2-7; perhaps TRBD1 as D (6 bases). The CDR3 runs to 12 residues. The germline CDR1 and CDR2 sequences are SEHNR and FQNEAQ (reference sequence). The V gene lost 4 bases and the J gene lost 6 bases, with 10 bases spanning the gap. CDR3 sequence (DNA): TGTGCCAGCAGCTCGTACAGGGCCGAGCAGTACTTC. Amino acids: CASSSYRAEQYF.

The CDR3 loop reads CASSQVTGGLPRETQYF. The CDR3 DNA reads as TGTGCCAGCAGCCAAGTGACAGGGGGCTTGCCTAGGGAGACCCAGTACTTC. J is TRBJ2-5 and V is TRBV14; 10 nucleotides line up with TRBD1. The CDR3 is 17 amino acids. Germline trimming cut 1 base from V and 5 bases from J; bases unmatched to any gene: 10. Germline assignment: CDR1 SGHDN and CDR2 FVKESK.

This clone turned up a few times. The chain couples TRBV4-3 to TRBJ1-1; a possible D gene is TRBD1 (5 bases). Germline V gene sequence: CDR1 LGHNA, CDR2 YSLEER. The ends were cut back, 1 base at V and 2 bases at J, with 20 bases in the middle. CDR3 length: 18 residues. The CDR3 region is CASSQVGRTAVRNTEAFF. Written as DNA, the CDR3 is TGCGCCAGCAGCCAAGTGGGGCGCACCGCAGTACGTAACACTGAAGCTTTCTTT.